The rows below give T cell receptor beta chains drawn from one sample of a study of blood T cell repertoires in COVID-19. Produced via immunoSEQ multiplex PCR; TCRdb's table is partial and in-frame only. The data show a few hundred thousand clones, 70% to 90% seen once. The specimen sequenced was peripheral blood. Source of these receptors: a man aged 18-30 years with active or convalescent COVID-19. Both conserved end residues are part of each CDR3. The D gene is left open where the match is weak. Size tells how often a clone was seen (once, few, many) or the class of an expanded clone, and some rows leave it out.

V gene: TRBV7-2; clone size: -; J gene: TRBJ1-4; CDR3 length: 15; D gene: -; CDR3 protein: CASSPRYQLNEKLFF; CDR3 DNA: TGTGCCAGCAGCCCCCGCTACCAACTTAATGAAAAACTGTTTTTT
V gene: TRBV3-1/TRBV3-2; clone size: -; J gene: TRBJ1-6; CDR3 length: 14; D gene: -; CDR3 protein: CASSLRAGLSPLHF; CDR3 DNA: TGTGCCAGCAGCCTAAGAGCGGGTCTTTCACCCCTCCACTTT
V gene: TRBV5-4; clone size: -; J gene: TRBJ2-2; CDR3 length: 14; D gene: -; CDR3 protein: CASSLGTGNGELFF; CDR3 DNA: TGTGCCAGCAGCTTGGGTACAGGGAACGGGGAGCTGTTTTTT
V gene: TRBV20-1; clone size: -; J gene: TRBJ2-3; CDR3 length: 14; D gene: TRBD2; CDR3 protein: CSASSGSGTDTQYF; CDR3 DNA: TGCAGTGCCAGTAGCGGGAGCGGCACAGATACGCAGTATTTT
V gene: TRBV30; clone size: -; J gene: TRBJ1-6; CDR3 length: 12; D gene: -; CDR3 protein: CAWSRDNSPLHF; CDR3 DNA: TGTGCCTGGAGCAGGGATAATTCACCCCTCCACTTT
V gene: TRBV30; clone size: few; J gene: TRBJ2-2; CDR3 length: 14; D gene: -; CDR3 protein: CAWSPGSNTGELFF; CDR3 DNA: TGTGCCTGGAGTCCGGGATCTAACACCGGGGAGCTGTTTTTT
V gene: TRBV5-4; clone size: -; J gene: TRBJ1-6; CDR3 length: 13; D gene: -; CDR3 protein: CASRQGPGSPLHF; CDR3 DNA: TGTGCCAGCAGACAGGGACCGGGTTCACCCCTCCACTTT
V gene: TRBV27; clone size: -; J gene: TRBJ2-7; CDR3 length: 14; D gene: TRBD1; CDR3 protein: CASSPGTVGDEQYF; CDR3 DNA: TGTGCCAGCAGTCCCGGGACAGTCGGCGACGAGCAGTACTTC
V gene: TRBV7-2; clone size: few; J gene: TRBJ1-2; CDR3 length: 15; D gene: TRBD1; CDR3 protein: CASSPGTGRNYGYTF; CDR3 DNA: TGTGCCAGCAGCCCCGGGACAGGAAGGAACTATGGCTACACCTTC
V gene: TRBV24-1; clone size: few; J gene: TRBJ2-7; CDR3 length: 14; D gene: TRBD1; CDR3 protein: CATSDTGTGNEQYF; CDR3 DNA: TGTGCCACCAGTGACACCGGGACAGGGAACGAGCAGTACTTC
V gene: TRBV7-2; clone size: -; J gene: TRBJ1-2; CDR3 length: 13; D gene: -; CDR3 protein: CASSLLGSYGYTF; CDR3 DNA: TGTGCCAGCAGCTTACTAGGCAGCTATGGCTACACCTTC
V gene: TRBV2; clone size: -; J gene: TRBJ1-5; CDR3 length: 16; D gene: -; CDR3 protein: CASSEARQGRNQPQHF; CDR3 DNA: TGTGCCAGCAGTGAAGCGCGGCAGGGCCGCAATCAGCCCCAGCATTTT
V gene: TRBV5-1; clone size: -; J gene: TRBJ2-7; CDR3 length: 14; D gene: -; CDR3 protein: CASSNSGGSYEQYF; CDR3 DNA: TGCGCCAGCAGCAATAGCGGCGGATCATACGAGCAGTACTTC
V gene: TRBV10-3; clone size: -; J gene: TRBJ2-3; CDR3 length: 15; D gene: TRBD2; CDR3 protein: CAISLSGRATDTQYF; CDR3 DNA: TGTGCCATCAGCCTTAGCGGGAGGGCCACAGATACGCAGTATTTT